Each of the 6 T cell receptor beta chains below was sequenced from the same sample in a study of beta chain features in type 1 diabetes. Since all of the isolated RNA was reverse transcribed, expressed TCRB transcripts were what got sequenced. The data were produced by immunoSEQ multiplex PCR, yet TCRdb's version contains in-frame clones alone and is incomplete. Of nearly 350,000 clones in the sample, under 8.5% were seen once. The sequenced sample was central memory CD4+ T cells from blood. The receptor set was obtained from a woman younger than 35 in good health.

This clone was seen many times. The chain recombines TRBV9 with TRBJ2-1, with 8 bases aligning to TRBD1. Germline assignment: CDR1 SGDLS and CDR2 YYNGEE. J was trimmed by 0 bases and V by 0 bases; bases with no gene match: 2. This CDR3 has 16 residues. The CDR3 spells CASSVEDRGSYNEQFF. The CDR3 bases are TGTGCCAGCAGCGTAGAAGACAGGGGCTCCTACAATGAGCAGTTCTTC.

In this sample, this clone turned up a few times. This sequence joins TRBV7-3 and TRBJ2-1; 10 nucleotides line up with TRBD2. This CDR3 region has 15 residues. V lost 5 bases, J lost 7 bases, and 8 bases stayed unmatched. The germline V gene has CDR1 SGHTA and CDR2 FQGTGA. The CDR3 reads CASSPGASGSNEQFF. The CDR3, as DNA: TGTGCCAGCAGCCCTGGCGCTAGCGGGAGTAATGAGCAGTTCTTC. Combining the CDR3 with reference TRBV7-3 and TRBJ2-1 gives the whole variable domain GAGVSQTPSNKVTEKGKYVELRCDPISGHTALYWYRQSLGQGPEFLIYFQGTGAADDSGLPNDRFFAVRPEGSVSTLKIQRTERGDSAVYLCASSPGASGSNEQFFGPGTRLTVL.

This clone was seen many times. V usage is TRBV2 and J usage is TRBJ2-3, with a possible D match to TRBD2 (5 bases). V lost 6 bases, J lost 2 bases, and 15 bases lay in between. CDR1 is SNHLY, CDR2 FYNNEI, per germline. This CDR3 is 15 amino acids long. CDR3 residues: CASRRSGSITDTQYF. In DNA, the CDR3 is TGTGCCAGCAGGAGATCGGGGAGCATCACAGATACGCAGTATTTT.

This clone was counted only a few times. Other DNA sequences within the sample encode an identical CDR3. J is TRBJ2-7 and V is TRBV2; D unresolved. This CDR3 region has 13 residues. The V end lost 7 bases, the J end lost 1 base, and 11 bases lay between the germline ends. CDR1 is SNHLY and CDR2 is FYNNEI in the germline V gene. CDR3 region: CASTRAFSYEQYF. The CDR3 DNA is TGTGCCAGCACCCGGGCTTTTTCCTACGAGCAGTACTTC. Full variable domain (missing parts from reference TRBV2 and TRBJ2-7): EPEVTQTPSHQVTQMGQEVILRCVPISNHLYFYWYRQILGQKVEFLVSFYNNEISEKSEIFDDQFSVERPDGSNFTLKIRSTKLEDSAMYFCASTRAFSYEQYFGPGTRLTVT.

This clone was seen only a few times. The chain carries TRBV29-1 and TRBJ1-1; TRBD1 agrees at 7 bases. Germline V CDR1 and CDR2: SQVTM, ANQGSEA. V shed 3 bases, J shed 0 bases, and the junction held 1 base outside the gene matches. The CDR3 length is 13 residues. The CDR3 sequence is CSVETGLNTEAFF. The CDR3 DNA follows: TGCAGCGTTGAGACAGGGCTGAACACTGAAGCTTTCTTT.

The chain links TRBV5-6 to TRBJ2-3; D is possibly TRBD1 (6 bases). Germline V gene sequence: CDR1 SGHDT, CDR2 YYEEEE. CDR3 length equals 16 residues. Trimming removed 4 bases from V and 0 bases from J, with 15 bases in between. Written as DNA, the CDR3 is TGTGCCAGCAGCCTGATCGGGACACCCAGCACAGATACGCAGTATTTT. Amino acids: CASSLIGTPSTDTQYF.